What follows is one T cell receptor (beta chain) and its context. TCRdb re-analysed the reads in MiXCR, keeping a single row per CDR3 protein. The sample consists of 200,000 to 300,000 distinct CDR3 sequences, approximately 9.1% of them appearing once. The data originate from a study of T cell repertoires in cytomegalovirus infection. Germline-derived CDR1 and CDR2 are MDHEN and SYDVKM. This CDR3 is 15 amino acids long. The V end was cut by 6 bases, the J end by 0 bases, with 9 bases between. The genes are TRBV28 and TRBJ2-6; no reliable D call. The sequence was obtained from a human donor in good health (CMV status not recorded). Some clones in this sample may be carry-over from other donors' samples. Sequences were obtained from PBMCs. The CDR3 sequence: CASRPQSSGANVLTF. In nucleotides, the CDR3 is TGTGCCAGCAGACCACAGAGCTCTGGGGCCAACGTCCTGACTTTC.